The 3 T cell receptor beta chains below were found in one sample sequenced in a study of CD8+ T cells in alopecia areata. cDNA reverse transcribed from extracted RNA served as the sequencing template. Only in-frame clones appear in the TCRdb table, and some are missing; sequencing was by immunoSEQ multiplex PCR. The sample shows under 250,000 clones, just over 55% of them seen only once. The sequenced material came from CD8+ T cells sorted from blood. Receptor source: a human donor in good health.

The J gene is TRBJ1-1, the V gene TRBV4-1; D unresolved. With 3 bases removed from V and 0 bases from J, the gap between germline ends came to 8 bases. Germline V lookup: CDR1 MGHRA, CDR2 YSYEKL. The CDR3 length is 14 residues. CDR3 DNA sequence: TGCGCCAGCAGCCAGCATCTAGTGAACACTGAAGCTTTCTTT. Translation gives CASSQHLVNTEAFF.

The chain links TRBV10-2 to TRBJ2-7; D is unclear. The CDR3 spans 14 residues. CDR1 and CDR2 from the germline V gene are WSHSY and SAAADI. Trimming took off 4 bases at V and 0 bases at J, with 10 bases between the two ends. The CDR3 reads CASSVQHNSYEQYF. The CDR3 DNA follows: TGCGCCAGCAGTGTACAGCATAACTCCTACGAGCAGTACTTC.

The chain links TRBV4-1 to TRBJ2-7, with D perhaps TRBD2 (5 bases). Germline CDR1 and CDR2: MGHRA and YSYEKL. V was shortened by 0 bases and J by 1 base, with 16 bases between the two germline ends. This CDR3 region has 17 residues. The CDR3 loop reads CASSQDQPVGDSYEQYF. Written as DNA, the CDR3 is TGCGCCAGCAGCCAAGATCAGCCGGTCGGGGATTCCTACGAGCAGTACTTC.